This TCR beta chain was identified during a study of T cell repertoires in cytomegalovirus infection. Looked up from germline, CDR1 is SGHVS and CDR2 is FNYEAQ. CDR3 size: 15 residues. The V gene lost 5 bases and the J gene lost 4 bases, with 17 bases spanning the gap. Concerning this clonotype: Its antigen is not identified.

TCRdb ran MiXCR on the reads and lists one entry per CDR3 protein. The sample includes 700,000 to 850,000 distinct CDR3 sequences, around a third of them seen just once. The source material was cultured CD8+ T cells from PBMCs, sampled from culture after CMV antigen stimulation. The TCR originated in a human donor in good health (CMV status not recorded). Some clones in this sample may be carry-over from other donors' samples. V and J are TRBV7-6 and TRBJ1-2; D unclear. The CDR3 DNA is TGTGCCAGCAGCCCCTTCGCAGATATTAGCTATGGCTACACCTTC. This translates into CASSPFADISYGYTF.